A selection of T cell receptor beta chains follows, all from one sample in a study of blood T cell repertoires in COVID-19. The assay was immunoSEQ multiplex PCR, and TCRdb's table has in-frame clones only and misses some. The sample lists about 250,000 clones, roughly 87% occurring once. Material: PBMCs or T cells enriched from blood (not recorded which). The receptors shown here come from a young woman with acute COVID-19. CDR3s include the opening cysteine and the closing phenylalanine or tryptophan. A D gene is named only where the DNA matches it firmly. Clone size, where shown, is once, few, many, or a class for clones that have expanded.

DNA: TGTGCCACTTCGACTAGCGGGGGGGCCATGGGTGAGCAGTTCTTC; CDR3: CATSTSGGAMGEQFF; D: TRBD2; V: TRBV6-4; length: 15; size: -; J: TRBJ2-1
DNA: TGCGCCAGCAGCCAAGGGACAGGCCTGCAGAGAAATCACTACACCTTC; CDR3: CASSQGTGLQRNHYTF; D: TRBD1; V: TRBV4-3; length: 16; size: -; J: TRBJ1-2
DNA: TGTGCCAGCAGCAACTGGCGGACAGGGCTCAACGAGCAGTACTTC; CDR3: CASSNWRTGLNEQYF; D: TRBD1; V: TRBV2; length: 15; size: -; J: TRBJ2-7
DNA: TGTGCCAGCAGTTACGCGGGGACTAGCTTGAATGAGCAGTTCTTC; CDR3: CASSYAGTSLNEQFF; D: TRBD2; V: TRBV6-5; length: 15; size: -; J: TRBJ2-1
DNA: TGTGCCAGTAGTACAGGGGCCCCTGAAGCTTTCTTT; CDR3: CASSTGAPEAFF; D: -; V: TRBV19; length: 12; size: -; J: TRBJ1-1
DNA: TGTGCCAGCAGCCAGACGGGGGTTACTAACCAAGAGACCCAGTACTTC; CDR3: CASSQTGVTNQETQYF; D: -; V: TRBV7-8; length: 16; size: -; J: TRBJ2-5
DNA: TGTGCCAGCAGTTACGTGACAGGGGCTGAAGCTTTCTTT; CDR3: CASSYVTGAEAFF; D: TRBD1; V: TRBV6-2/TRBV6-3; length: 13; size: once; J: TRBJ1-1
DNA: TGTGCCAGCAGCTTAGCAGGACAGGGCAATGAAAAACTGTTTTTT; CDR3: CASSLAGQGNEKLFF; D: TRBD1; V: TRBV7-2; length: 15; size: -; J: TRBJ1-4
DNA: TGTGCCAGTAGTACACAGGGGGGCCAGCCCCAGCATTTT; CDR3: CASSTQGGQPQHF; D: TRBD1; V: TRBV19; length: 13; size: -; J: TRBJ1-5
DNA: TGTGCCACCAGTTTTGGTCGGGTCTCTTTTTACACTGAAAAACTGTTTTTT; CDR3: CATSFGRVSFYTEKLFF; D: -; V: TRBV15; length: 17; size: -; J: TRBJ1-4
DNA: TGTGCCAGCAGCCCCACAGGGGGGAAGAACACTGAAGCTTTCTTT; CDR3: CASSPTGGKNTEAFF; D: TRBD1; V: TRBV7-9; length: 15; size: -; J: TRBJ1-1
DNA: TGTGCCAGCAGCCGACTCCCGGGACTAGCTATCGAGACCCAGTACTTC; CDR3: CASSRLPGLAIETQYF; D: TRBD2; V: TRBV13; length: 16; size: -; J: TRBJ2-5
DNA: TGTGCCAGAAGCCGCCCAGGGACCTCTACTAGCGGGGGCCGGGATACGCAGTATTTT; CDR3: CARSRPGTSTSGGRDTQYF; D: TRBD2; V: TRBV5-3; length: 19; size: -; J: TRBJ2-3
DNA: TGTGCCAGTAGTATCACACACTACAATGAGCAGTTCTTC; CDR3: CASSITHYNEQFF; D: -; V: TRBV19; length: 13; size: once; J: TRBJ2-1
DNA: TGTGCCATCAGTGAGGGTAGGACAGGGGGAAACTATGGCTACACCTTC; CDR3: CAISEGRTGGNYGYTF; D: TRBD1; V: TRBV10-3; length: 16; size: -; J: TRBJ1-2
DNA: TGTGCCAGCTCACCCCCCGGGAGGGGGGATTACGAGCAGTACTTC; CDR3: CASSPPGRGDYEQYF; D: TRBD2; V: TRBV18; length: 15; size: -; J: TRBJ2-7
DNA: TGTGCCTGTAGCGGGGAGACCCAGTACTTC; CDR3: CACSGETQYF; D: TRBD2; V: TRBV12-3/TRBV12-4; length: 10; size: -; J: TRBJ2-5
DNA: TGTGCCAGCAGACCGGGACAGGGGTCTGAAGCTTTCTTT; CDR3: CASRPGQGSEAFF; D: TRBD1; V: TRBV28; length: 13; size: -; J: TRBJ1-1
DNA: TGTGCCAGCAGCCAATCAGAGACAGGCTGGAATTCACCCCTCCACTTT; CDR3: CASSQSETGWNSPLHF; D: -; V: TRBV16; length: 16; size: few; J: TRBJ1-6
DNA: TGTGCCAGCAGCTTAAGGGTCGGGGGACTGCGGAACTATGGCTACACCTTC; CDR3: CASSLRVGGLRNYGYTF; D: -; V: TRBV7-9; length: 17; size: -; J: TRBJ1-2
DNA: TGTGCCAGCAGCCCAAACGCTCAGGGGATCACCTCCTACGAGCAGTACTTC; CDR3: CASSPNAQGITSYEQYF; D: -; V: TRBV7-9; length: 17; size: -; J: TRBJ2-7
DNA: TGCGCCAGCAGCTTCGGCGGGGGGACACCCGGGGAGCTGTTTTTT; CDR3: CASSFGGGTPGELFF; D: TRBD2; V: TRBV5-1; length: 15; size: -; J: TRBJ2-2
DNA: TGTGCCTCGTTCGAGGGCCCGGGGGGGCCCCAGCATTTT; CDR3: CASFEGPGGPQHF; D: -; V: TRBV10-3; length: 13; size: -; J: TRBJ1-5
DNA: TGTGCCACCAGCAGAGATTTGGGGACAGGCGGCTACACCTTC; CDR3: CATSRDLGTGGYTF; D: TRBD1; V: TRBV15; length: 14; size: -; J: TRBJ1-2
DNA: TGTGCCAGCAGTATTTCCCACAGTGCCAATCAGCCCCAGCATTTT; CDR3: CASSISHSANQPQHF; D: -; V: TRBV28; length: 15; size: -; J: TRBJ1-5
DNA: TGTGCCTGGAATGGGGGGGTGAGCACTGAAGCTTTCTTT; CDR3: CAWNGGVSTEAFF; D: -; V: TRBV30; length: 13; size: once; J: TRBJ1-1
DNA: TGCGCCAGCAGCTTGGTTCCTCAGGGGGACACTGAAGCTTTCTTT; CDR3: CASSLVPQGDTEAFF; D: TRBD1; V: TRBV5-1; length: 15; size: -; J: TRBJ1-1
DNA: TGTGCCAGCAGTGAAGCGCTTCGGGGGGAGGAGGCTGAAGCTTTCTTT; CDR3: CASSEALRGEEAEAFF; D: -; V: TRBV2; length: 16; size: -; J: TRBJ1-1
DNA: TGTGCCAGCCGGAGGGCAGGACAGCCCCAGCATTTT; CDR3: CASRRAGQPQHF; D: -; V: TRBV28; length: 12; size: few; J: TRBJ1-5
DNA: TGTGCCAGCAGCTTAGCGGTGACTAGCGGGGGGGCGGGCACCGGGGAGCTGTTTTTT; CDR3: CASSLAVTSGGAGTGELFF; D: TRBD2; V: TRBV11-2; length: 19; size: -; J: TRBJ2-2
DNA: TGTGCCTGGAGTCGAGGGCCCCAAAATGGCTACACCTTC; CDR3: CAWSRGPQNGYTF; D: -; V: TRBV30; length: 13; size: -; J: TRBJ1-2
DNA: TGTGCCAGCAGCCCACAGGGGTCGGACTACGAGCAGTACTTC; CDR3: CASSPQGSDYEQYF; D: TRBD1; V: TRBV5-4; length: 14; size: -; J: TRBJ2-7
DNA: TGCGCCAGCAGCCGTTCTACAGGGGGGAACACTGAAGCTTTCTTT; CDR3: CASSRSTGGNTEAFF; D: TRBD1; V: TRBV4-1; length: 15; size: -; J: TRBJ1-1
DNA: TGTGCCAGCAGCCCCGGGACTAGCGGGGGTATTACGCAGTATTTT; CDR3: CASSPGTSGGITQYF; D: TRBD2; V: TRBV7-2; length: 15; size: once; J: TRBJ2-3
DNA: TGTGCCAGCAGCTCCAGTGGGCTAGCGGGGGATACTCAGGGCGAGACCCAGTACTTC; CDR3: CASSSSGLAGDTQGETQYF; D: TRBD2; V: TRBV11-2; length: 19; size: -; J: TRBJ2-5
DNA: TGCAGCGTGTTGACAGGGAGTAGCACTGAAGCTTTCTTT; CDR3: CSVLTGSSTEAFF; D: TRBD1; V: TRBV29-1; length: 13; size: -; J: TRBJ1-1
DNA: TGTGCCAGCAGCTGGCGGCCTCTCGGGGCTGAAGCTTTCTTT; CDR3: CASSWRPLGAEAFF; D: -; V: TRBV5-6; length: 14; size: -; J: TRBJ1-1
DNA: TGTGCCAGCAGTTTCGCTAGCGGGGGCACAGATACGCAGTATTTT; CDR3: CASSFASGGTDTQYF; D: TRBD2; V: TRBV28; length: 15; size: -; J: TRBJ2-3
DNA: TGCGCCACCCGAGGGAGCATGAACACTGAAGCTTTCTTT; CDR3: CATRGSMNTEAFF; D: -; V: TRBV4-1; length: 13; size: -; J: TRBJ1-1
DNA: TGCGCCAGCAGCCAAGAAACTAGCGGGGGCCGCAATGAGCAGTTCTTC; CDR3: CASSQETSGGRNEQFF; D: TRBD2; V: TRBV4-1; length: 16; size: -; J: TRBJ2-1
DNA: TGTGCCAGCAGCGGGATGAAGGACGAGCCCCAGCATTTT; CDR3: CASSGMKDEPQHF; D: -; V: TRBV25-1; length: 13; size: -; J: TRBJ1-5
DNA: TGTGCCAGCAGCGGTGGGACAGGGGGTAACTATGGCTACACCTTC; CDR3: CASSGGTGGNYGYTF; D: TRBD1; V: TRBV9; length: 15; size: -; J: TRBJ1-2
DNA: TGCGCCAGCAGCCAAGACCGACAGAACTATGGCTACACCTTC; CDR3: CASSQDRQNYGYTF; D: -; V: TRBV4-3; length: 14; size: -; J: TRBJ1-2
DNA: TGTGCCAGCAGTTCCAGCGGGGGAAGCACAGATACGCAGTATTTT; CDR3: CASSSSGGSTDTQYF; D: TRBD2; V: TRBV9; length: 15; size: -; J: TRBJ2-3
DNA: TGTGCCAGCAGCCCCTCCGGCACAGATACGCAGTATTTT; CDR3: CASSPSGTDTQYF; D: -; V: TRBV3-1/TRBV3-2; length: 13; size: -; J: TRBJ2-3
DNA: TGTGCCAGCCTCGAGGCGGGGAGTGAAAAACTGTTTTTT; CDR3: CASLEAGSEKLFF; D: -; V: TRBV6-5; length: 13; size: few; J: TRBJ1-4
DNA: TGTGCCAGCAGCTTGGAGACTAGCTACTTAACCGGGGAGCTGTTTTTT; CDR3: CASSLETSYLTGELFF; D: TRBD2; V: TRBV5-6; length: 16; size: -; J: TRBJ2-2
DNA: TGTGCCAGCAGCTCCGGTTGGGATCTAGGAGGTGAAAAACTGTTTTTT; CDR3: CASSSGWDLGGEKLFF; D: -; V: TRBV5-6; length: 16; size: -; J: TRBJ1-4
DNA: TGTGCCAGCAGCTTTAGGTCAGGGGAGACCCAGTACTTC; CDR3: CASSFRSGETQYF; D: -; V: TRBV7-9; length: 13; size: -; J: TRBJ2-5